This T cell receptor beta chain was sequenced in a study of cytomegalovirus exposure and HLA in healthy donors. Primers for the PCR totalled 60 Vbeta and 13 Jbeta. TCRdb keeps only in-frame clones here, not all; method: immunoSEQ multiplex PCR. The sample has some 150,000 clones, approximately 81% seen once. Whole-study findings and limits: The study flagged 150 to 200 TCR beta chains as cytomegalovirus-associated. One variant, a missense change in DCLRE1C, was linked in a later analysis to TCR beta V- and J-gene trimming.

The CDR3 runs to 14 residues. Germline CDR1 is SEHNR and CDR2 is FQNEAQ (reference sequence). Deletions cut 5 bases from V and 1 base from J, with 11 bases between. In regard to this clone: Its target is unknown.

This chain connects TRBV7-9 to TRBJ2-5; TRBD2 is a possible D gene (6 bases). The sequence came from a woman in her 30s in good health and CMV-seropositive. Sequencing was done on a sample of PBMCs. The CDR3 sequence: CASSRGDFQETQYF. Written as DNA, the CDR3 is TGTGCCAGCAGCCGAGGGGACTTCCAAGAGACCCAGTACTTC.